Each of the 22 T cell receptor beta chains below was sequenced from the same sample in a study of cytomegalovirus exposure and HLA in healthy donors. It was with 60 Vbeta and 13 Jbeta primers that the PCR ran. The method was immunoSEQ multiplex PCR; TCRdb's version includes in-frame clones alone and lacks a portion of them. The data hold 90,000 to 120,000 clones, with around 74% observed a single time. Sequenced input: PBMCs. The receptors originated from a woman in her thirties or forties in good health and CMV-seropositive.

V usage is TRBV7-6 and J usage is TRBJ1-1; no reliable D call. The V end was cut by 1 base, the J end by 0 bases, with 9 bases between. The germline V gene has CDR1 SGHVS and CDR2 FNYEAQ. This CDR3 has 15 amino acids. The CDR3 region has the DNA TGTGCCAGCAGCTTAGAACAGATCATGAACACTGAAGCTTTCTTT. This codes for CASSLEQIMNTEAFF.

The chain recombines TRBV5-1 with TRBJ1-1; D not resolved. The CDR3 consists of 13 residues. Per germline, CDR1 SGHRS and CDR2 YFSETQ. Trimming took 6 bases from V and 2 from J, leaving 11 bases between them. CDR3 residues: CASTRGANTEAFF. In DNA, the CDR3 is TGCGCCAGCACGCGGGGAGCTAACACTGAAGCTTTCTTT.

The CDR3 region is CASIPGQRIQGLDEQYF. CDR3 bases: TGTGCCAGCATCCCGGGACAGCGAATACAAGGGTTGGACGAGCAGTACTTC. The gene calls are TRBV6-9 and TRBJ2-7, with 7 bases fitting TRBD1. The ends lost 7 bases at V and 5 bases at J; junction bases unmatched: 20. The germline CDR1 and CDR2 sequences are MNHGY and SVAAGI. The CDR3 covers 17 residues.

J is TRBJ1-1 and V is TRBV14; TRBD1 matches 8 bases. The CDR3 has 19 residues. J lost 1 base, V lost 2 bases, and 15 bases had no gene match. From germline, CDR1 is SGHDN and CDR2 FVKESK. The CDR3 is CASSQWDRTESIPNTEAFF. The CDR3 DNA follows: TGTGCCAGCAGCCAATGGGACAGGACCGAATCGATCCCGAACACTGAAGCTTTCTTT.

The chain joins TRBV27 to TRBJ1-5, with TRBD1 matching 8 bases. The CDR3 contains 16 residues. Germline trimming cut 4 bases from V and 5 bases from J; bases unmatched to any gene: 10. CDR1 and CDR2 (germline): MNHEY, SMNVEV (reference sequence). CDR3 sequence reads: CASSWAGGRRDQPQHF. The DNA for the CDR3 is TGTGCCAGCAGTTGGGCAGGGGGCAGGCGGGATCAGCCCCAGCATTTT.

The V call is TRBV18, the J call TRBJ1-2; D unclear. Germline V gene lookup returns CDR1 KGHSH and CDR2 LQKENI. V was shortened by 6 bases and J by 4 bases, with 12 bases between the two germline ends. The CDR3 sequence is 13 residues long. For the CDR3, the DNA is TGTGCCAGCTCCCCGGCGGTCCCCTATGGCTACACCTTC. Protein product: CASSPAVPYGYTF.

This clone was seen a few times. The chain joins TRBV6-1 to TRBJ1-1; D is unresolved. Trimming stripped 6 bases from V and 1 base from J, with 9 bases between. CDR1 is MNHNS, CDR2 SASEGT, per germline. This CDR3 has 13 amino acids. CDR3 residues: CASRPDKNTEAFF. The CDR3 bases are TGTGCCAGCAGACCAGACAAGAACACTGAAGCTTTCTTT.

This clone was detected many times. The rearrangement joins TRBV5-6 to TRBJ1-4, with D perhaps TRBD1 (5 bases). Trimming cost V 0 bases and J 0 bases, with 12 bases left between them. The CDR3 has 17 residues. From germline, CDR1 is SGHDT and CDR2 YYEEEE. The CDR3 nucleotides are TGTGCCAGCAGCTTGGCGCACGGGGGGGCAACTAATGAAAAACTGTTTTTT. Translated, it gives CASSLAHGGATNEKLFF.

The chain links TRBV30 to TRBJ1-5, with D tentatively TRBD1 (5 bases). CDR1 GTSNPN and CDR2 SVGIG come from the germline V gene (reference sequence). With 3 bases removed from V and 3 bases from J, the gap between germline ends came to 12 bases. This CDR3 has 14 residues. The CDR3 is CAWSTGGINQPQHF. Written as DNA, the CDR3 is TGTGCCTGGAGCACGGGGGGAATCAATCAGCCCCAGCATTTT.

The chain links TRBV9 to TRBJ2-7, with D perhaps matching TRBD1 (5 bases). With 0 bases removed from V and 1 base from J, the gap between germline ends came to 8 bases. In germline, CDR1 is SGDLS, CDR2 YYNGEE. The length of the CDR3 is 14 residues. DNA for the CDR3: TGTGCCAGCAGCGTAGATCAGGGTTCCTACGAGCAGTACTTC. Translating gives CASSVDQGSYEQYF.

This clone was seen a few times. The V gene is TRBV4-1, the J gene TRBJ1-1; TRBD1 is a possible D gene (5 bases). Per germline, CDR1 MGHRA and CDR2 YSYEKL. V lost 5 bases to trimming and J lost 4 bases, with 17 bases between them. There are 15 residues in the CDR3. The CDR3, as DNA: TGCGCCAGCAGCTCCCAGGGCCACTTGGGCACTGAAGCTTTCTTT. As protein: CASSSQGHLGTEAFF.

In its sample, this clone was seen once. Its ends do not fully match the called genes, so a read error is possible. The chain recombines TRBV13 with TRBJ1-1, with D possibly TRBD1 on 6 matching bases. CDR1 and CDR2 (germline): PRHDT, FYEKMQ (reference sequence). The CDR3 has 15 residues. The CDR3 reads CASSLPGTMDTGAFF. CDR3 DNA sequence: TGTGCCAGCAGCCTGCCCGGGACAATGGACACTGGAGCTTTCTTT.

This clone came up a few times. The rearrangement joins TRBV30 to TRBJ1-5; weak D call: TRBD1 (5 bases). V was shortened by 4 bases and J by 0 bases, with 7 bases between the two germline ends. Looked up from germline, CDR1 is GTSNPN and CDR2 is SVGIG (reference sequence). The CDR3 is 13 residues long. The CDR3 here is CAWTGNSNQPQHF. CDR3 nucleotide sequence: TGTGCCTGGACAGGGAATAGCAATCAGCCCCAGCATTTT.

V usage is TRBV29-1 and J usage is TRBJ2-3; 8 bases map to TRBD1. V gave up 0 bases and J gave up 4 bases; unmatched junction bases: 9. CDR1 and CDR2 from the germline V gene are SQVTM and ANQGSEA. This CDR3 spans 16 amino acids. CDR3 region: CSVEDRFRGHADTQYF. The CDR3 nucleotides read TGCAGCGTTGAAGATCGGTTCAGGGGGCATGCAGATACGCAGTATTTT.

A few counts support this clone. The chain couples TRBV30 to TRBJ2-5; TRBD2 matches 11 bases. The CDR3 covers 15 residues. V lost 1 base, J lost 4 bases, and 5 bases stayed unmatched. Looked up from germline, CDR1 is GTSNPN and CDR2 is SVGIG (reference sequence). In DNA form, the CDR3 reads TGTGCCTGGAGTGAGATAGCGGGGGGGCCAGAGACCCAGTACTTC. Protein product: CAWSEIAGGPETQYF.

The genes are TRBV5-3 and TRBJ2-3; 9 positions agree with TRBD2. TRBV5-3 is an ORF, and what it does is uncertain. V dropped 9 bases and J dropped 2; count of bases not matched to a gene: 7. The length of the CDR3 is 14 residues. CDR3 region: CAIAGGPHTDTQYF. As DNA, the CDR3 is TGTGCCATTGCGGGGGGGCCCCACACAGATACGCAGTATTTT.

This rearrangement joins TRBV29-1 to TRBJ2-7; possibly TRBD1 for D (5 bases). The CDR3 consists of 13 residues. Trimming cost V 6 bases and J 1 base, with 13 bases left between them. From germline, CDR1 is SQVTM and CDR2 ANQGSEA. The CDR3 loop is CSVAPTVSYEQYF. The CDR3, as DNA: TGCAGCGTCGCCCCGACAGTATCCTACGAGCAGTACTTC.

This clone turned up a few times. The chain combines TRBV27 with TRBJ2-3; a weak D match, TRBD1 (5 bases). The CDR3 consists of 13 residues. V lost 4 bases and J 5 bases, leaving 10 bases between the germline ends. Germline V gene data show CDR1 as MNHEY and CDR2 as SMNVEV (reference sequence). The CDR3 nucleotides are TGTGCCAGCAGTTCGTTAGGGGTAGATACGCAGTATTTT. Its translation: CASSSLGVDTQYF.

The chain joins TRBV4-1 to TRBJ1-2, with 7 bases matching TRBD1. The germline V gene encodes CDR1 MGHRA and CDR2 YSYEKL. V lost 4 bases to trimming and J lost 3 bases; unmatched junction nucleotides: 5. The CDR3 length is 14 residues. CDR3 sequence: CASSRQDRDYGYTF. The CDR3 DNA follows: TGCGCCAGCAGCCGTCAAGACAGGGACTATGGCTACACCTTC.

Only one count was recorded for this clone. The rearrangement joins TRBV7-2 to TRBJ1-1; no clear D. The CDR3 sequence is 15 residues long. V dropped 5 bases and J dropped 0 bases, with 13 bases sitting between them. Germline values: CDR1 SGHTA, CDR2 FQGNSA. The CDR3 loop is CASSLSGVMNTEAFF. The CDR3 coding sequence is TGTGCCAGCAGCCTAAGCGGGGTCATGAACACTGAAGCTTTCTTT.

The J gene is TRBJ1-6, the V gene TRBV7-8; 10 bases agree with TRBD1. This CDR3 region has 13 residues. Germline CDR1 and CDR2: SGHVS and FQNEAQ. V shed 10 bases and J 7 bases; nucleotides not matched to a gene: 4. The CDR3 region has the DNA TGTGCCACCTCGGGACAGGGGAATTCACCCCTCCACTTT. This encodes CATSGQGNSPLHF.

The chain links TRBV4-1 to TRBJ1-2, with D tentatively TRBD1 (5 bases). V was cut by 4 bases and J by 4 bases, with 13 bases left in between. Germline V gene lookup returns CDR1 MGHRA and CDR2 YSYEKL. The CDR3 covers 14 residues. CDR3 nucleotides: TGCGCCAGCAGCCCGGGGGTAGGGACCTATGGCTACACCTTC. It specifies CASSPGVGTYGYTF.